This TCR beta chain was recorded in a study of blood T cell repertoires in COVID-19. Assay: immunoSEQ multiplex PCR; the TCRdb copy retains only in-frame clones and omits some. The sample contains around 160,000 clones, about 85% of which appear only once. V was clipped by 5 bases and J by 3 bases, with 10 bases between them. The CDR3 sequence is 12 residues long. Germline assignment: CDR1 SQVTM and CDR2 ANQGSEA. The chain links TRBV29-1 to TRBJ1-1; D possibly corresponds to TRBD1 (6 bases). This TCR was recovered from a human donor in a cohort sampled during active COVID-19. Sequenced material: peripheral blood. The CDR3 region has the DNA TGCAGCGTTCAACAGGGCCACACTGAAGCTTTCTTT. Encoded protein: CSVQQGHTEAFF. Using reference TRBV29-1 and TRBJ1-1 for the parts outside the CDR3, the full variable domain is SAVISQKPSRDICQRGTSLTIQCQVDSQVTMMFWYRQQPGQSLTLIATANQGSEATYESGFVIDKFPISRPNLTFSTLTVSNMSPEDSSIYLCSVQQGHTEAFFGQGTRLTVV.